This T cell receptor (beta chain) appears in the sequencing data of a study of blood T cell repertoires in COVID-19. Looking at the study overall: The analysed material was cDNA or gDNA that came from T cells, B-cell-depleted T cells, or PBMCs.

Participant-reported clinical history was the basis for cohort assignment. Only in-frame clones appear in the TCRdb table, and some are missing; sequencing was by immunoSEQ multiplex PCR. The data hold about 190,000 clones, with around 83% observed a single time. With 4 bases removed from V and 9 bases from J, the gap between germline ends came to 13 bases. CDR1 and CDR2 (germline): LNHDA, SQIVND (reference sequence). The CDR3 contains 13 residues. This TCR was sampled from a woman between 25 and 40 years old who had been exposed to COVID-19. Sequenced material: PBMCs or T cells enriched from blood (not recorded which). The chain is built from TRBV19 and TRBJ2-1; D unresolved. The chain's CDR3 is CASSTALVGEQFF. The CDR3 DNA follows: TGTGCCAGTAGTACCGCCCTGGTCGGTGAGCAGTTCTTC.